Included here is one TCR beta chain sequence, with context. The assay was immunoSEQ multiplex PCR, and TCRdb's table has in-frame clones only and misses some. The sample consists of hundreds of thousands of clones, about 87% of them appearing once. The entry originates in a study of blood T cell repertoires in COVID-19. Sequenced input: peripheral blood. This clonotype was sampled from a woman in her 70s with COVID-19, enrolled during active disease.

CDR3 sequence (DNA): TGTGCCAGCAGCCAAGGTACCAGAGGGCGAGGTGGCTACACCTTC. It encodes CASSQGTRGRGGYTF. The chain carries TRBV3-1 (or the pseudogene TRBV3-2) and TRBJ1-2, with D uncertain. CDR3 length: 15 amino acids. V shed 1 base and J shed 7 bases, with 16 bases lying between them. Germline CDR1 reads LGHDT; CDR2 reads YNNKEL (reference sequence).